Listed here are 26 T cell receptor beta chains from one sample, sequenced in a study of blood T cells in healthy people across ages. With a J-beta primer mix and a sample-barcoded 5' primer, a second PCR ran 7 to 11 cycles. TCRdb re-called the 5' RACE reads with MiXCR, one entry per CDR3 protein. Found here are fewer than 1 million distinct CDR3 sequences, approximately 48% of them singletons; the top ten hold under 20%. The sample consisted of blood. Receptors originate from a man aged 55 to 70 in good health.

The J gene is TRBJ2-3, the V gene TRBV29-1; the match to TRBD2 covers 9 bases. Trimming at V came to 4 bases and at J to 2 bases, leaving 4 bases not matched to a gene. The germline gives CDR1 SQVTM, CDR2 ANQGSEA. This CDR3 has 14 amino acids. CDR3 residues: CSVGKRGVTDTQYF. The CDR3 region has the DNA TGCAGCGTTGGGAAGCGGGGGGTCACAGATACGCAGTATTTT.

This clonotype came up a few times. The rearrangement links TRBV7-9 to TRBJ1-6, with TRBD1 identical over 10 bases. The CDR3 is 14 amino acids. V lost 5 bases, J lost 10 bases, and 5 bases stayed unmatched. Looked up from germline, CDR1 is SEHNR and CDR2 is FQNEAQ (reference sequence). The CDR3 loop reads CASSPTGGESPLHF. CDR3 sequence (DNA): TGTGCCAGCAGCCCGACAGGGGGCGAGTCACCCCTCCACTTT.

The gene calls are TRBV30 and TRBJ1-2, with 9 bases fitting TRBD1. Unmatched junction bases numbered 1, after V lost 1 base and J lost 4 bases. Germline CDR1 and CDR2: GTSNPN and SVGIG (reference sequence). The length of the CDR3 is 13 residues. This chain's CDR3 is CAWSETGGYGYTF. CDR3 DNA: TGTGCCTGGAGTGAGACAGGGGGCTATGGCTACACCTTC.

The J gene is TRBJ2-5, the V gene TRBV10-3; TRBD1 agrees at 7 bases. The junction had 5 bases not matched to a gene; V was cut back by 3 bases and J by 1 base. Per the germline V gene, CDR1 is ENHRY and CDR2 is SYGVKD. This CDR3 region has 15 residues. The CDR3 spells CAISDMGQLQETQYF. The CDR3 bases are TGTGCCATCAGTGACATGGGACAGCTCCAAGAGACCCAGTACTTC.

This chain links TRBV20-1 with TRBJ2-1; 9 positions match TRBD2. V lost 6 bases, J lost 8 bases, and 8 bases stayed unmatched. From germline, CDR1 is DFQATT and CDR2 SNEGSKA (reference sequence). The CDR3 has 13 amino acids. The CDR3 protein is CSALGASGDEQFF. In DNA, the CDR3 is TGCAGTGCCCTGGGGGCTAGCGGGGATGAGCAGTTCTTC.

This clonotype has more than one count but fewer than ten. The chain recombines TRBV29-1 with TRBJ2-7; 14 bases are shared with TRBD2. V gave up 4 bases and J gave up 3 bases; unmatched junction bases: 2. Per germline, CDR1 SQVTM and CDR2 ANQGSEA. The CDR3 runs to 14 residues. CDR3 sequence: CSVGLAGGGYEQYF. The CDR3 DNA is TGCAGCGTTGGACTAGCGGGGGGGGGCTACGAGCAGTACTTC.

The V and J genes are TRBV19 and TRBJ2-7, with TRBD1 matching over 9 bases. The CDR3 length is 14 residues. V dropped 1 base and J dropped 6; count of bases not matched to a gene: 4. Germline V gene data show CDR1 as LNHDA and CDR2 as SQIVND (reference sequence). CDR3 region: CASSIAGTGSEQYF. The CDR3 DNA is TGTGCCAGTAGTATAGCCGGGACAGGGAGCGAGCAGTACTTC.

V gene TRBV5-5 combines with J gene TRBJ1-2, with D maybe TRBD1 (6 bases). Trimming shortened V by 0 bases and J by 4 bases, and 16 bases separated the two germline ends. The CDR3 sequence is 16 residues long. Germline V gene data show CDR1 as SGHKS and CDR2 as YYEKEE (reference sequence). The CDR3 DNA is TGTGCCAGCAGCTTGGATGCGGGGGGCGGTCTCTATGGCTACACCTTC. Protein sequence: CASSLDAGGGLYGYTF.

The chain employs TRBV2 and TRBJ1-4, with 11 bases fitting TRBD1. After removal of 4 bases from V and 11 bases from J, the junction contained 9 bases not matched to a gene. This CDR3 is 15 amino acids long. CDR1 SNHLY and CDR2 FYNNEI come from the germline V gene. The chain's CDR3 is CASSGERTGGQKLFF. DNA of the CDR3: TGTGCCAGCAGTGGAGAGAGGACAGGGGGCCAGAAACTGTTTTTT.

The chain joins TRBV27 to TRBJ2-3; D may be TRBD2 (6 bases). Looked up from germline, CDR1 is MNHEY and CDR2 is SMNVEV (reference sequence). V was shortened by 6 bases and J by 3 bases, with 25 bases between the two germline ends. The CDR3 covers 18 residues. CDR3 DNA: TGTGCCAGCAGCAAGCCCCGGGGTAGCGGAGGGGCTACAGATACGCAGTATTTT. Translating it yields CASSKPRGSGGATDTQYF.

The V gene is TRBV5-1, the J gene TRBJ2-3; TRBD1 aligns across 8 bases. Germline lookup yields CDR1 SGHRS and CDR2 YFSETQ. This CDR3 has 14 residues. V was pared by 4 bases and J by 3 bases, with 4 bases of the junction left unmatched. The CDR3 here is CASSPGQETDTQYF. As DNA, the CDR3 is TGCGCCAGCAGCCCGGGACAGGAGACAGATACGCAGTATTTT.

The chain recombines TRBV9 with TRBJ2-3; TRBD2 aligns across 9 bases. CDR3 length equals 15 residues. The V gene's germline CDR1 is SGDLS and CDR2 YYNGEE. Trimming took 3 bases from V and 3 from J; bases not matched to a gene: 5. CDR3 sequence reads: CASSASGVMTDTQYF. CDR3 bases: TGTGCCAGCAGCGCTAGCGGGGTGATGACAGATACGCAGTATTTT.

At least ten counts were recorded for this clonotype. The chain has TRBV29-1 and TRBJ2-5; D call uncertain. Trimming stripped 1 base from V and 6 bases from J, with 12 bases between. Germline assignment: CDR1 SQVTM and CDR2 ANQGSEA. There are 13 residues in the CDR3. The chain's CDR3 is CSVEGASQQTQYF. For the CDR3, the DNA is TGCAGCGTTGAAGGGGCGAGCCAGCAGACCCAGTACTTC.

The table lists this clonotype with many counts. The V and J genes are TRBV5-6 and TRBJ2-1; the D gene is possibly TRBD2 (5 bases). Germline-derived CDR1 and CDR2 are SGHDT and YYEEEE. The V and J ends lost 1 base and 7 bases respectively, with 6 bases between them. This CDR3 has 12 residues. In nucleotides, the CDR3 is TGTGCCAGCAGCTTGTGGGAGAATGAGCAGTTCTTC. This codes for CASSLWENEQFF.

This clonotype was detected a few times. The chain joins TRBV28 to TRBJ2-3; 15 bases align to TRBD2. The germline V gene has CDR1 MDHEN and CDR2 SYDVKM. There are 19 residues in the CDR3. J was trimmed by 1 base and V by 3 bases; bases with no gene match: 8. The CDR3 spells CASSFLGTSGGQGTDTQYF. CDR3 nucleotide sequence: TGTGCCAGCAGTTTCCTCGGGACTAGCGGGGGGCAGGGCACAGATACGCAGTATTTT.

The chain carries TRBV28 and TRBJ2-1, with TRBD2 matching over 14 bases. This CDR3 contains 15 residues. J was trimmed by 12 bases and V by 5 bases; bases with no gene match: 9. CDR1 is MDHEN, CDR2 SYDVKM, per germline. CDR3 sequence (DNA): TGTGCCAGCAGTCCCCCGACTAGCGGGGGGGTTGGGCAGTTCTTC. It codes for CASSPPTSGGVGQFF. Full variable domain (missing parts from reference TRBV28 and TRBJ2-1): DVKVTQSSRYLVKRTGEKVFLECVQDMDHENMFWYRQDPGLGLRLIYFSYDVKMKEKGDIPEGYSVSREKKERFSLILESASTNQTSMYLCASSPPTSGGVGQFFGPGTRLTVL.

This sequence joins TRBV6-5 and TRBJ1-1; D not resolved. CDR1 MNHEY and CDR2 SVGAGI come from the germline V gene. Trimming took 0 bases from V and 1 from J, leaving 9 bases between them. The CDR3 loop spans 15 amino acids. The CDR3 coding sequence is TGTGCCAGCAGTTACTCGGTACGGAAGAACACTGAAGCTTTCTTT. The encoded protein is CASSYSVRKNTEAFF.

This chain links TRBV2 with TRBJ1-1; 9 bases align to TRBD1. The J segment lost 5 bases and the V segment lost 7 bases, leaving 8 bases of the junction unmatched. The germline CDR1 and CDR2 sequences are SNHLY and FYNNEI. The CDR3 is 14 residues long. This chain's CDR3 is CASNLQGAITEAFF. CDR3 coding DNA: TGTGCCAGCAACCTACAGGGGGCAATTACTGAAGCTTTCTTT.

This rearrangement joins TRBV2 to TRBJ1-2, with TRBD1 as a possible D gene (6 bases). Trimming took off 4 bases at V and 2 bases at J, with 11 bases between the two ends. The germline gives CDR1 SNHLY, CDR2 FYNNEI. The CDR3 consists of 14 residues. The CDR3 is CASSGEQGNYGYTF. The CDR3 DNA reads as TGTGCCAGCAGTGGAGAACAGGGAAACTATGGCTACACCTTC.

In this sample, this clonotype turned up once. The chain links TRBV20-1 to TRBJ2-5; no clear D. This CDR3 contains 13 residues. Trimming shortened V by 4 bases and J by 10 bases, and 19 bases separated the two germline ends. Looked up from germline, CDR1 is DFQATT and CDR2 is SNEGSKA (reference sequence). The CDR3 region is CSAIFPGIDVQYF. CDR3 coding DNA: TGCAGTGCTATTTTCCCCGGTATCGATGTCCAGTACTTC.

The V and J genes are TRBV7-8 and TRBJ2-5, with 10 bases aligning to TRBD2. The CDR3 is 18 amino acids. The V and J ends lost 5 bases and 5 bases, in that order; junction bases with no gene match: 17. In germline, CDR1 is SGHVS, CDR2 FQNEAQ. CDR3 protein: CASSPTVVKRGGLETQYF. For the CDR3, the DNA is TGTGCCAGCAGCCCGACGGTGGTGAAGCGGGGGGGCTTGGAGACCCAGTACTTC.

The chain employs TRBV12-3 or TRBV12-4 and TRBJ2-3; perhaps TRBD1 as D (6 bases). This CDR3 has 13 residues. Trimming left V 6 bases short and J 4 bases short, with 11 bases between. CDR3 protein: CASSSKGADTQYF. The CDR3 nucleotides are TGTGCCAGCAGCAGTAAGGGGGCAGATACGCAGTATTTT.

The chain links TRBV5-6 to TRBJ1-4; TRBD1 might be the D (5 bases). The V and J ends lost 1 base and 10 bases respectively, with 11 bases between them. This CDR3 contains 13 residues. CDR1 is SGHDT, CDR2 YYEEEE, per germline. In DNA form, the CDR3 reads TGTGCCAGCAGCTTGCCGGGGCGGGTAAAACTGTTTTTT. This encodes CASSLPGRVKLFF.

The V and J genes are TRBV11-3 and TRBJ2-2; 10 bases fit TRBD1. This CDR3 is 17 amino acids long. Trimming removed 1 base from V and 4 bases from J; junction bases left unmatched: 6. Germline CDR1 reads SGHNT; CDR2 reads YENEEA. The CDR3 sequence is CASSLVPGQGFTGELFF. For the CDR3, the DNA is TGTGCCAGCAGCTTAGTCCCGGGACAGGGGTTCACCGGGGAGCTGTTTTTT. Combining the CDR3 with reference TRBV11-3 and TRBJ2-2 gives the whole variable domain EAGVVQSPRYKIIEKKQPVAFWCNPISGHNTLYWYLQNLGQGPELLIRYENEEAVDDSQLPKDRFSAERLKGVDSTLKIQPAELGDSAVYLCASSLVPGQGFTGELFFGEGSRLTVL.

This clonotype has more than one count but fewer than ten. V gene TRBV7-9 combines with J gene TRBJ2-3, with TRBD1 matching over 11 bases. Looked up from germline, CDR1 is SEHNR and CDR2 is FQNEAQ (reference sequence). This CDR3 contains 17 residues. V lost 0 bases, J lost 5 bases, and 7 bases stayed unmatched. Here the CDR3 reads CASSLAWDRGFVDTQYF. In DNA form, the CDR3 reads TGTGCCAGCAGCTTAGCCTGGGACAGGGGGTTTGTAGATACGCAGTATTTT.

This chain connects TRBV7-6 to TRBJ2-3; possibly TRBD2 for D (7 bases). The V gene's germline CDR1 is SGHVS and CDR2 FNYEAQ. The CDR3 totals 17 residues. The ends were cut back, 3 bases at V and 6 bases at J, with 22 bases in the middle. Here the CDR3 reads CASSFSFGGGPWDTQYF. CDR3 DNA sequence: TGTGCCAGCAGCTTCTCTTTTGGGGGGGGGCCTTGGGATACGCAGTATTTT.